Sequencing of this TCR beta chain was carried out in a study of shared clonotypes between healthy human individuals (dated by TCRdb to 2020 to 2021). Context from the whole study: The cohort comprised a couple of women and three men aged 18 to 49 years. Libraries were prepared and TCR repertoires were sequenced by different laboratories using diverse techniques, in order to increase sequencing depth and limit assay-specific biases. For each donor, CD4 naive and CD4 memory were each run on three plates, CD8 naive on two plates, and CD8 memory on one plate. Each donor's leukapheresis produced roughly between roughly 0.85 and 10 billion PBMCs. To estimate repertoire size and how much clonotypes are shared between individuals, the study performed deep sequencing of blood TCR repertoires from 4 to 6 healthy adults. Paper-wide results and their limitations: Estimated clonotype richness was generally larger for naive than for memory subsets. Rarefaction of sorted-subset datasets indicated incomplete sequencing despite the large sequencing depth. When four donors were compared, the shared fraction of clonotypes was 5% to 6.5% for naive CD4, around 3.5% for naive CD8, 2.3% for memory CD4, and roughly 0.43% for memory CD8. Higher generation probabilities were observed for clonotypes shared by all four sorted-subset donors than for non-shared clonotypes. Pairwise subsampling indicated that sequencing depth was expected to affect the degree of clonotype sharing among donors. The genetic and exposure-history diversity represented was limited by the small number of donors. Sampling was restricted to blood, and TCR repertoires in tissues likely differ from the TCR repertoires found in blood.

From the cysteine up to the phenylalanine, the CDR3 has a length of 13 residues. CDR3 DNA is the only sequence kept; it has 39 bases, read in frame from the first base. Trimming takes 5 bases from V and 3 bases from J, and the germline ends sit 11 bases apart. CDR1 and CDR2, looked up from the germline V gene, are MDHEN and SYDVKM. Donors were healthy HIV-negative adults with no recently reported acute infections or vaccinations. All donors were Caucasian adults living in Nashville, Tennessee, USA. CD4+ T cells were enriched through magnetic negative selection, after which naive cells were positively selected on CD45RA and the remaining negative fraction served as the memory subset. After blood collection by leukapheresis, PBMCs were isolated using Ficoll-Histopaque density gradient centrifugation and then cryopreserved in the vapor phase of liquid nitrogen. Purity and quantity of every magnetically sorted T cell population were checked by analytical flow cytometry. From each sorted fraction, genomic DNA was isolated and quantified by UV absorbance on a Nanodrop 2000c.

Using the deep immunoSEQ assay, TCR CDR3 regions were amplified from genomic DNA by multiplex PCR. Extracted genomic DNA from each cell subset was spread evenly across all wells of several immunoSEQ 96-well plates, with each plate serving as a replicate. For sorted subsets, each replicate PCR was loaded with roughly 190 ng genomic DNA, equivalent to 30,000 or so T cell genomes. Purified libraries were quantified with a Qubit 3.0 fluorometer, sized on a Bioanalyzer 2100, and re-quantified with the KAPA Library Quantification kit. Every immunoSEQ 96-well plate was sequenced on a separate single-read 150-cycle Illumina NextSeq 550 flow cell. On the study's bioinformatics: Because the immunoSEQ output included only junctional sequences and no quality scores, the filtering could not be the same as the filtering used for full-length reads. Sequences were annotated with PyIR, a Python wrapper for IgBLAST v1.9, and V/J genes and CDR3 were assigned using IMGT germline references. Reads were filtered out if the reads had weak V/J assignments (E-value above 1e-6), no CDR3, stop codons, out-of-frame junctions, or ambiguous translated residues. A V3J clonotype was defined by an identical inferred V gene, J gene, and CDR3 amino acid sequence. The percentage overlap between two repertoires was calculated by dividing the number of shared unique clonotypes by the size of the smaller repertoire. Richness of each repertoire was evaluated using RTK rarefaction, the Chao1 estimator, and Recon v2.1 estimates of unobserved clonotypes. Generation probabilities were computed with OLGA for all TCRbeta clonotypes obtained by the gDNA method from a handful of donors. TCRdb stores this immuneACCESS table with in-frame sequences only. Part of the clones is absent; in the studies checked, under half of the shortfall reflects unresolved V genes, and no reason is known for the rest. D and trimming were read from the DNA, whereas the V and J calls and clone size are those reported in that table. This sample holds about 1.1 million clones; 60% to 80% were observed only once. About 0.89% of the sample goes to the ten largest clones.

Note on this clone: Its antigen specificity is not known. Per-base qualities were not stored, and no clone one base away is much larger. Other DNA sequences in the sample encode the same CDR3.

The receptor was derived from a man between 18 and 29 years old in good health. Some clones in this sample may be carry-over from other donors' samples. The receptor chain draws on TRBV28 and TRBJ2-7; the D segment could be TRBD1, given 6 matching bases. Source material: memory CD4+ T cells from PBMCs. The cell subset or site label corresponds to: CD45RA-negative fraction. CDR3 loop: CASSPGQSYEQYF. The sequenced DNA: TGTGCCAGCAGTCCGGGACAAAGCTACGAGCAGTACTTC.